This T cell receptor beta chain was captured by sequencing in a study of blood T cell repertoires in COVID-19. Study overall: Both acute and convalescent COVID-19 samples were obtained from the United States, Italy and Spain.

How the authors handled the data: Reference gene primers were amplified, and this amplification served to estimate nucleated cell counts. TCRdb's table, derived via immunoSEQ multiplex PCR, lists solely in-frame clones and lacks some. The V and J calls and clone size were taken over from that table, and D and trimming were inferred from the DNA. The table lists more than 45,000 clones, around 83% of them singletons, with about 16% in the top ten. The CDR3 runs 14 residues. V dropped 4 bases and J dropped 0 bases, with 12 bases sitting between them. Germline V CDR1 and CDR2: GTSNPN, SVGIG (reference sequence).

The sequenced sample consisted of peripheral blood. The sequence came from a human donor in a cohort sampled during active COVID-19. V and J are TRBV30 and TRBJ1-1; D not certain. The CDR3: CAWTTVRVNTEAFF. The DNA of the CDR3 is TGTGCCTGGACCACCGTGAGGGTGAACACTGAAGCTTTCTTT.